This T cell receptor (beta chain) was recovered during a study of T cells in tuberculosis. General study findings and limits: Smaller alpha distances in active tuberculosis partly reflected shorter CDR3-alpha lengths.

Produced via immunoSEQ multiplex PCR; TCRdb's table is partial and in-frame only. Of fewer than 55,000 clones in the sample, 90% to 95% were seen once. About this clone itself: Its cognate antigen is unknown.

The sample's time point: new active TB diagnosis, blood taken before or within 7 days of starting treatment. This TCR was sampled from an adult with tuberculosis. The sample was PBMCs, taken at tuberculosis diagnosis.

The DNA for the CDR3 is TGTGCCACCGAAGAAACACTATTGTCGGTGCGGGGGCGCAATCAGCCCCAGCATTTT. The encoded protein is CATEETLLSVRGRNQPQHF. The rearrangement uses TRBV19 and TRBJ1-5, with a tentative D call TRBD1 (6 bases). CDR3 length: 19 residues. Deletions cut 10 bases from V and 2 bases from J, with 30 bases between. Germline values: CDR1 LNHDA, CDR2 SQIVND (reference sequence). Variable domain in full (rest from reference TRBV19 and TRBJ1-5): DGGITQSPKYLFRKEGQNVTLSCEQNLNHDAMYWYRQDPGQGLRLIYYSQIVNDFQKGDIAEGYSVSREKKESFPLTVTSAQKNPTAFYLCATEETLLSVRGRNQPQHFGDGTRLSIL.